Listed here are 10 T cell receptor beta chains from one sample, sequenced in a study of CD8 T cells in ankylosing spondylitis. Each CDR3 protein gets one entry after TCRdb re-called the 5' RACE reads with MiXCR. Found here are a few hundred thousand distinct CDR3 sequences, around 10% of them singletons; the top ten hold less than 7%. Sequencing was carried out using blood, either unsorted or a sorted T cell fraction (not recorded which). These receptors originate from a male donor with ankylosing spondylitis or in good health (not recorded which).

This clonotype was recorded many times. The chain recombines TRBV20-1 with TRBJ1-1, with 7 bases fitting TRBD1. The CDR3 has 14 residues. V was clipped by 5 bases and J by 1 base; unmatched bases: 7. Per germline, CDR1 DFQATT and CDR2 SNEGSKA (reference sequence). The DNA for the CDR3 is TGCAGTGCTTGGGACGGGACAGCGAACACTGAAGCTTTCTTT. It encodes CSAWDGTANTEAFF.

This clonotype was detected ten times or more. This chain uses TRBV29-1 with TRBJ1-1; 9 bases line up with TRBD1. The CDR3 contains 14 residues. In germline, CDR1 is SQVTM, CDR2 ANQGSEA. Germline trimming cut 1 base from V and 9 bases from J; bases unmatched to any gene: 9. DNA for the CDR3: TGCAGCGTTGAAGGCGGGACAGGGATACTAAAAGCTTTCTTT. Residues: CSVEGGTGILKAFF.

This clonotype was counted at least ten times. This sequence joins TRBV6-2 or TRBV6-3 and TRBJ2-3; no clear D gene. Per the germline V gene, CDR1 is MNHEY and CDR2 is SVGEGT. Between the trimmed V and J ends, which lost 2 bases and 0 bases, there was a span of 6 bases. The CDR3 extends over 14 amino acids. CDR3 sequence: CASSYEASTDTQYF. For the CDR3, the DNA is TGTGCCAGCAGTTACGAGGCTAGCACAGATACGCAGTATTTT.

This clonotype was seen once. The gene calls are TRBV13 and TRBJ1-5, with TRBD1 matching over 7 bases. The CDR3 totals 14 residues. The germline gives CDR1 PRHDT, CDR2 FYEKMQ (reference sequence). Trimming removed 5 bases from V and 7 bases from J; junction bases left unmatched: 8. As DNA, the CDR3 is TGTGCCAGCAGCCAGGGGGTTGGGGTCCAGCCCCAGCATTTT. Its protein is CASSQGVGVQPQHF.

The sample holds a few counts of this clonotype. The chain links TRBV6-1 to TRBJ1-4, with D unclear. V lost 6 bases and J lost 7, with 15 bases in between. The CDR3 has 14 residues. Germline V gives CDR1 MNHNS, CDR2 SASEGT. The CDR3 is CASSLPPEGEKLFF. The CDR3 coding sequence is TGTGCCAGCAGCCTCCCCCCGGAGGGTGAAAAACTGTTTTTT.

In this sample, this clonotype turned up many times. The rearrangement links TRBV4-1 to TRBJ1-1, with D possibly TRBD1 on 6 matching bases. The CDR3 covers 15 residues. Trimming removed 1 base at V and 1 base at J, with 10 bases between. CDR1 is MGHRA and CDR2 is YSYEKL in the germline V gene. CDR3 in DNA: TGCGCCAGCAGCCAAGTCCGGACAGCGAACACTGAAGCTTTCTTT. Amino acids: CASSQVRTANTEAFF.

This clonotype was picked up many times. V gene TRBV3-1 combines with J gene TRBJ1-5, with 7 bases identical to TRBD1. The CDR3 is made up of 17 amino acids. The V gene end was trimmed by 0 bases and the J gene end by 2 bases; junction bases not matched to a gene: 7. Germline assignment: CDR1 LGHDT and CDR2 YNNKEL (reference sequence). The CDR3 sequence: CASSQDRDRGRNQPQHF. The CDR3 DNA sequence: TGTGCCAGCAGCCAAGATCGGGACAGAGGTCGCAATCAGCCCCAGCATTTT.

This chain joins TRBV3-1 and TRBJ2-3; no reliable D call. Deletions cut 8 bases from V and 1 base from J, with 10 bases between. The CDR3 covers 13 residues. Germline values: CDR1 LGHDT, CDR2 YNNKEL (reference sequence). The CDR3 loop is CASGVLGTDTQYF. The CDR3 nucleotides are TGTGCCAGCGGGGTTCTCGGCACAGATACGCAGTATTTT.

The genes are TRBV7-9 and TRBJ1-2, with D unresolved. The CDR3 sequence is 13 residues long. Per germline, CDR1 SEHNR and CDR2 FQNEAQ (reference sequence). Between the trimmed V and J ends, which lost 5 bases and 4 bases, there was a span of 11 bases. The CDR3 here is CASSPGIGYGYTF. In nucleotides, the CDR3 is TGTGCCAGCAGCCCCGGGATTGGCTATGGCTACACCTTC.

The table lists this clonotype with a few counts. The chain has TRBV20-1 and TRBJ2-5; D uncertain. This CDR3 has 12 amino acids. Trimming left V 2 bases short and J 0 bases short, with 4 bases between. The V gene's germline CDR1 is DFQATT and CDR2 SNEGSKA (reference sequence). The CDR3 nucleotides are TGCAGTGCTAGAACGGACCAAGAGACCCAGTACTTC. Protein: CSARTDQETQYF.